This T cell receptor (beta chain) was recovered during a study of type 1 regulatory T cells. On the study more broadly: An in vitro protocol generated T-allo10, a Tr1-enriched, alloantigen-specific CD4 T cell product.

This clonotype was picked up a small number of times. In TCRdb, the reads were re-called with MiXCR into one record per CDR3 protein. The sample holds approximately 97,000 distinct CDR3 sequences, less than 40% seen once. Germline values: CDR1 SGHRS, CDR2 YFSETQ. The V gene lost 3 bases and the J gene lost 5 bases, with 14 bases spanning the gap. CDR3 size: 15 residues. The material sequenced was CD4+ T cells, either the whole sample or a sorted fraction (not recorded which). The V call is TRBV5-1, the J call TRBJ2-2; tentatively, D is TRBD1 (6 bases). The source of this sequence is a human donor in good health. In DNA, the CDR3 is TGCGCCAGCAGCTCATCAGGGGAAGGTACCGGGGAGCTGTTTTTT. Translation: CASSSSGEGTGELFF.